These 21 T cell receptor beta chains came from one sample sequenced in a study of cytomegalovirus exposure and HLA in healthy donors. In the PCR, 60 Vbeta and 13 Jbeta primers were used. Libraries were prepared by immunoSEQ multiplex PCR; TCRdb keeps only in-frame clonotypes and omits some of them. The sample's table shows about 39,000 clones. The specimen was PBMCs. The source of these receptors is a male donor in good health and CMV-seronegative.

CDR3 loop: CASSPNSNQPQHF. The CDR3 DNA reads TGTGCCAGCAGCCCCAATTCCAATCAGCCCCAGCATTTT. The chain recombines TRBV9 with TRBJ1-5; no reliable D call. Trimming took 4 bases from V and 3 from J, leaving 8 bases between them. The CDR3 loop spans 13 amino acids. Germline V gene data show CDR1 as SGDLS and CDR2 as YYNGEE.

The chain is built from TRBV5-1 and TRBJ1-5; tentatively, D is TRBD1 (5 bases). Germline V lookup: CDR1 SGHRS, CDR2 YFSETQ. The length of the CDR3 is 14 residues. V was cut by 4 bases and J by 7 bases, with 15 bases left in between. The CDR3 sequence is CASSLTQGIQPQHF. DNA for the CDR3: TGCGCCAGCAGCCTGACGCAGGGCATCCAGCCCCAGCATTTT.

V gene TRBV4-1 combines with J gene TRBJ1-2; D unclear. The V gene's germline CDR1 is MGHRA and CDR2 YSYEKL. The CDR3 is made up of 16 amino acids. Trimming cost V 2 bases and J 3 bases, with 16 bases left between them. The DNA of the CDR3 is TGCGCCAGCAGCCAATGGAGAGGGAATCTTGACTATGGCTACACCTTC. Translated: CASSQWRGNLDYGYTF.

This chain links TRBV29-1 with TRBJ2-2; 8 bases agree with TRBD1. Germline CDR1 is SQVTM and CDR2 is ANQGSEA. This CDR3 is 13 amino acids long. The CDR3 loop reads CSARGPNTGELFF. The CDR3 DNA is TGCAGTGCCAGGGGGCCGAACACCGGGGAGCTGTTTTTT.

The V gene is TRBV2, the J gene TRBJ1-5; D is unclear. CDR3 length equals 14 residues. Per germline, CDR1 SNHLY and CDR2 FYNNEI. The ends were cut back, 6 bases at V and 0 bases at J, with 9 bases in the middle. The CDR3 loop reads CASRRSNSNQPQHF. The CDR3 DNA reads as TGTGCCAGCAGGAGAAGTAATAGCAATCAGCCCCAGCATTTT.

J is TRBJ2-7 and V is TRBV10-1, with D maybe TRBD2 (5 bases). V was trimmed by 4 bases and J by 2 bases, leaving 12 bases between them. Germline-derived CDR1 and CDR2 are WNHNN and SYGVQD (reference sequence). The CDR3 extends over 14 amino acids. CDR3 coding DNA: TGCGCCAGCAGTGGCCGGGAAACCACCTACGAGCAGTACTTC. As protein: CASSGRETTYEQYF.

The V and J genes are TRBV27 and TRBJ2-7; TRBD2 aligns across 15 bases. The CDR3 loop spans 15 amino acids. V was clipped by 4 bases and J by 3 bases; unmatched bases: 1. Germline V gene lookup returns CDR1 MNHEY and CDR2 SMNVEV (reference sequence). Written as DNA, the CDR3 is TGTGCCAGCAGTTGGGGACTAGCGGGGGGCTACGAGCAGTACTTC. Translating gives CASSWGLAGGYEQYF.

V is TRBV10-3 and J is TRBJ1-5; D is uncertain. The V end was cut by 10 bases, the J end by 1 base, with 14 bases between. From germline, CDR1 is ENHRY and CDR2 SYGVKD. The CDR3 runs 14 residues. CDR3 loop: CATGVEVSNQPQHF. In nucleotides, the CDR3 is TGTGCCACCGGGGTGGAGGTAAGCAATCAGCCCCAGCATTTT.

This chain uses TRBV20-1 with TRBJ2-5; D is unresolved. The CDR3 is 11 amino acids. Trimming pared 1 base from V and 4 bases from J, leaving 4 bases between. Per germline, CDR1 DFQATT and CDR2 SNEGSKA (reference sequence). CDR3 sequence: CSARGAETQYF. The CDR3 bases are TGCAGTGCTAGAGGGGCAGAGACCCAGTACTTC.

V is TRBV5-6 and J is TRBJ2-5; a possible D gene is TRBD2 (6 bases). Germline V gene data show CDR1 as SGHDT and CDR2 as YYEEEE. V lost 2 bases to trimming and J lost 7 bases, with 15 bases between them. The CDR3 loop spans 14 amino acids. The CDR3 region has the DNA TGTGCCAGCAGCTTTTCCGGGGGTATCTGGACCCAGTACTTC. Amino acids: CASSFSGGIWTQYF.

The CDR3 loop is CASSPLNSGQANYGYTF. In DNA form, the CDR3 reads TGTGCCAGCTCACCACTTAACTCTGGACAGGCTAACTATGGCTACACCTTC. The gene calls are TRBV18 and TRBJ1-2; 7 nucleotides agree with TRBD1. V dropped 1 base and J dropped 0; count of bases not matched to a gene: 8. Germline CDR1 is KGHSH and CDR2 is LQKENI. The CDR3 runs 17 residues.

The CDR3 region has the DNA TGTGCCAGCTCACGGACTGATTCCTACGAGCAGTACTTC. Protein sequence: CASSRTDSYEQYF. This chain uses TRBV18 with TRBJ2-7; perhaps TRBD2 as D (5 bases). Trimming took 4 bases from V and 1 from J, leaving 8 bases between them. The CDR3 is 13 residues long. Germline assignment: CDR1 KGHSH and CDR2 LQKENI. The full variable domain, with the rest looked up from reference TRBV18 and TRBJ2-7, is NAGVMQNPRHLVRRRGQEARLRCSPMKGHSHVYWYRQLPEEGLKFMVYLQKENIIDESGMPKERFSAEFPKEGPSILRIQQVVRGDSAAYFCASSRTDSYEQYFGPGTRLTVT.

The rearrangement joins TRBV28 to TRBJ1-5; TRBD1 aligns across 8 bases. Germline values: CDR1 MDHEN, CDR2 SYDVKM. The V gene end was trimmed by 8 bases and the J gene end by 6 bases; junction bases not matched to a gene: 12. This CDR3 contains 15 residues. The CDR3 DNA is TGTGCCAGCCGTTGGACAGGGTTAATTCTTCAGCCCCAGCATTTT. This gives the protein CASRWTGLILQPQHF.

This chain uses TRBV5-4 with TRBJ2-7; possible D gene TRBD2, 7 bases. The CDR3 is 16 amino acids. CDR1 SGHNT and CDR2 YYREEE come from the germline V gene (reference sequence). The V gene lost 1 base and the J gene lost 2 bases, with 16 bases spanning the gap. CDR3 bases: TGTGCCAGCAGCTTGACGGTGCGGGGGCCAACCTACGAGCAGTACTTC. Encoded protein: CASSLTVRGPTYEQYF.

The chain couples TRBV4-1 to TRBJ2-2; TRBD1 matches 8 bases. The CDR3 spans 17 residues. J gave up 5 bases and V 1 base, and 9 bases lay outside the gene matches. From germline, CDR1 is MGHRA and CDR2 YSYEKL. CDR3 in DNA: TGCGCCAGCAGCCAAGGTCTTCGGCAGGGGGCGACCGGGGAGCTGTTTTTT. It specifies CASSQGLRQGATGELFF.

V and J are TRBV4-1 and TRBJ2-5; 9 bases are shared with TRBD2. In germline, CDR1 is MGHRA, CDR2 YSYEKL. The CDR3 contains 16 residues. V gave up 3 bases and J gave up 3 bases; unmatched junction bases: 8. The CDR3 bases are TGCGCCAGCAGCCACCCTCGGACTAGCGACAAAGAGACCCAGTACTTC. The encoded protein is CASSHPRTSDKETQYF.

The rearrangement joins TRBV27 to TRBJ1-2, with D possibly matching TRBD1 (6 bases). This CDR3 is built from 13 residues. V was shortened by 4 bases and J by 7 bases, with 13 bases between the two germline ends. In germline, CDR1 is MNHEY, CDR2 SMNVEV (reference sequence). In nucleotides, the CDR3 is TGTGCCAGCAGTTCACAGGGACGTCGTGGCTACACCTTC. This translates into CASSSQGRRGYTF.

This sequence joins TRBV14 and TRBJ2-5, with 7 bases lining up with TRBD2. This CDR3 has 13 amino acids. With V trimmed by 6 bases and J by 3 bases, 4 bases remained unmatched. The germline CDR1 and CDR2 sequences are SGHDN and FVKESK. CDR3 DNA sequence: TGTGCCAGCAGGCCTAGCGGTGAAGAGACCCAGTACTTC. Its protein is CASRPSGEETQYF.

The gene calls are TRBV7-5 and TRBJ2-5; the table calls TRBD2, which could not be checked here. TRBV7-5 is recorded as a pseudogene. The CDR3 is made up of 14 amino acids. The CDR3 DNA reads TGTGTCAGAAGCTTAGGAGCCGCCTTTGAGACCCAGTACTTC. It is translated as CVRSLGAAFETQYF.

The chain carries TRBV7-2 and TRBJ1-1, with TRBD1 matching over 7 bases. The V segment lost 8 bases and the J segment 8 bases; nucleotides outside the gene matches: 11. CDR3 length equals 13 residues. CDR1 and CDR2 from the germline V gene are SGHTA and FQGNSA. The CDR3: CASHGTVLREAFF. DNA for the CDR3: TGTGCCAGCCACGGGACAGTTCTAAGGGAAGCTTTCTTT.

V usage is TRBV4-1 and J usage is TRBJ2-7, with a possible D match to TRBD2 (6 bases). The CDR3 runs to 15 residues. Germline CDR1 reads MGHRA; CDR2 reads YSYEKL. The V gene lost 3 bases and the J gene lost 3 bases, with 15 bases spanning the gap. This CDR3 is CASSHLAGLDYEQYF. The CDR3 DNA is TGCGCCAGCAGCCATCTGGCGGGGCTAGACTACGAGCAGTACTTC.